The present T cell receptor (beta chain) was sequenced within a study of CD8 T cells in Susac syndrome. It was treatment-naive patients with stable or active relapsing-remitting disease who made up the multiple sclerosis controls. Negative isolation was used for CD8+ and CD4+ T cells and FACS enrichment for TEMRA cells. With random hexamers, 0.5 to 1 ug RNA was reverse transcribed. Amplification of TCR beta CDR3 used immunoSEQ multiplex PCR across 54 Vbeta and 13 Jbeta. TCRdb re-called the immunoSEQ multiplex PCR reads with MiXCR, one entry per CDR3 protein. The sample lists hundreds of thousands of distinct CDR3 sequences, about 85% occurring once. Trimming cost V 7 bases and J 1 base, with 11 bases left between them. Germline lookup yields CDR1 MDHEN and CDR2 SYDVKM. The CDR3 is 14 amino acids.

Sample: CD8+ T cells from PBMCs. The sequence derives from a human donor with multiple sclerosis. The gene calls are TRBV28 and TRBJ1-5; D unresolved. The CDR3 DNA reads TGTGCCAGCACGTGGTTTGGCAGCAATCAGCCCCAGCATTTT. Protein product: CASTWFGSNQPQHF.